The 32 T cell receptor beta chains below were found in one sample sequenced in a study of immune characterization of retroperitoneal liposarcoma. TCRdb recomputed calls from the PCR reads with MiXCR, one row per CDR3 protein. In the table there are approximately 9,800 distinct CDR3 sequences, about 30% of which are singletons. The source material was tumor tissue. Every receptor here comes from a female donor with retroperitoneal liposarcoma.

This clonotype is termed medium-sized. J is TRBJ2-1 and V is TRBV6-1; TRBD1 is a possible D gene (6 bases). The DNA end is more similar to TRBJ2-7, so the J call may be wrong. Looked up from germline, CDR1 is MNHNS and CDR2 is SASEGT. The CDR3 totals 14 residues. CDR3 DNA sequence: TGTGCCAGCAGTGAAGTCAACAGGGCCTACGAGCAGTACTTC. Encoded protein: CASSEVNRAYEQYF.

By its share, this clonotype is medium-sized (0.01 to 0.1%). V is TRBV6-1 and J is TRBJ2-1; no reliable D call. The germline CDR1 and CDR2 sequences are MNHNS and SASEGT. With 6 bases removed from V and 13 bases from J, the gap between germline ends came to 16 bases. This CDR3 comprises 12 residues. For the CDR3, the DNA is TGTGCCAGCAGGCTGAATCAAGAGACCCAGTTCTTC. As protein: CASRLNQETQFF.

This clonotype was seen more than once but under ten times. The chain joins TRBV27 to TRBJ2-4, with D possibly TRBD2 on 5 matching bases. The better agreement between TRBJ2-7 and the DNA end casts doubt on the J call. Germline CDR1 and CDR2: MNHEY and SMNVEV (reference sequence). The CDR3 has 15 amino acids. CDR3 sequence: CASSLTPGLNYEQYF. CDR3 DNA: TGTGCCAGCAGTCTCACTCCTGGACTTAACTACGAGCAGTACTTC.

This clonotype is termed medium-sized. CDR3 loop: CASSLTRENIQYF. The CDR3 DNA is TGTGCCAGCAGCTTAACCCGGGAAAACATTCAGTACTTC. The chain recombines TRBV7-8 with TRBJ2-4; D not certain. CDR1 is SGHVS and CDR2 is FQNEAQ in the germline V gene. With 2 bases removed from V and 5 bases from J, the gap between germline ends came to 7 bases. The CDR3 has 13 amino acids.

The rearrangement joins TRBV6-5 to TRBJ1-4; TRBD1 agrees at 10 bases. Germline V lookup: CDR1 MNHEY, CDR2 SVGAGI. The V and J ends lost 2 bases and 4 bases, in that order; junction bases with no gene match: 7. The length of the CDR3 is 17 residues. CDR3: CASSYRAGTGVNEKLFF. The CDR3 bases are TGTGCCAGCAGTTACAGGGCCGGGACAGGGGTTAATGAAAAACTGTTTTTT.

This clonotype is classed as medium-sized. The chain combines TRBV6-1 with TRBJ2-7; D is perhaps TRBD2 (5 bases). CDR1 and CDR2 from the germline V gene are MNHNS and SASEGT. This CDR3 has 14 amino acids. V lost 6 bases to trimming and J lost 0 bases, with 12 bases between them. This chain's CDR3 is CASSDRGSSYEQYF. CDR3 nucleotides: TGTGCCAGCAGCGACCGGGGAAGCTCCTACGAGCAGTACTTC.

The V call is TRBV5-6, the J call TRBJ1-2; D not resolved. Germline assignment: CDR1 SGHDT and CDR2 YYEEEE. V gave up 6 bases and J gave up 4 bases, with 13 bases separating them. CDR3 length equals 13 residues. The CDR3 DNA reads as TGTGCCAGCACTCCTTGGGCTTCCTATGGCTACACCTTC. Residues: CASTPWASYGYTF.

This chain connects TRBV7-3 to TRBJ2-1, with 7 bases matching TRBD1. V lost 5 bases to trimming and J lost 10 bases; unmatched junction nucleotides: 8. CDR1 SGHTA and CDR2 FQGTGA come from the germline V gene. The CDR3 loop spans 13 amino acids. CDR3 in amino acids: CASSRGRNSEQFF. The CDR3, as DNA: TGTGCCAGCAGCAGGGGGCGTAATTCCGAGCAGTTCTTC.

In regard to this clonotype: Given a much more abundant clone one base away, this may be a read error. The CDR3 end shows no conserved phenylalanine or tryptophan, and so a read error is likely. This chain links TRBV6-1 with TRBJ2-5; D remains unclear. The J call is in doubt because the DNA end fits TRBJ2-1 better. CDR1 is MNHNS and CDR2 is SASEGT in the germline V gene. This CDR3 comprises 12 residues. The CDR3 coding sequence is TGTGCCAGCAGGGATCGGGACAATGAGCAGTTCTCC. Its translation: CASRDRDNEQFS.

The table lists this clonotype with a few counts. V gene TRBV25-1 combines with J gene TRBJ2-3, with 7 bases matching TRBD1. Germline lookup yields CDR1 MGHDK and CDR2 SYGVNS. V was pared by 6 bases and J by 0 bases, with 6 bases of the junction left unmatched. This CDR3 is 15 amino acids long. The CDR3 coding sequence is TGTGCCAGCAGCCGACAGGGCCAAAGCACAGATACGCAGTATTTT. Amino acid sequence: CASSRQGQSTDTQYF.

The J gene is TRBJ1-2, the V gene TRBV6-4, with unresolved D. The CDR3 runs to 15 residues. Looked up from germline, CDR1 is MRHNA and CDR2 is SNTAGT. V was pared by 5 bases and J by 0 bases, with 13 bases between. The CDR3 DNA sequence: TGTGCCAGCAGTCGCCTCGGCGGATCTAACTATGGCTACACCTTC. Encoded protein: CASSRLGGSNYGYTF.

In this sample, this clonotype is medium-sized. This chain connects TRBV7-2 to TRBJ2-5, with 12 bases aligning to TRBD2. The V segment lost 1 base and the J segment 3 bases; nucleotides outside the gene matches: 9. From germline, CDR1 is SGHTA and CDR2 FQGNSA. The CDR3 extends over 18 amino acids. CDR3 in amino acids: CASSLGPPSGRAEETQYF. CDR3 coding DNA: TGTGCCAGCAGCTTAGGGCCCCCTAGCGGGAGGGCCGAAGAGACCCAGTACTTC. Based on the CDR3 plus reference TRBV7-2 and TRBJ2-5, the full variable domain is GAGVSQSPSNKVTEKGKDVELRCDPISGHTALYWYRQSLGQGLEFLIYFQGNSAPDKSGLPSDRFSAERTGGSVSTLTIQRTQQEDSAVYLCASSLGPPSGRAEETQYFGPGTRLLVL.

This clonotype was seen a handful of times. In DNA form, the CDR3 reads TGTGCCAGCAGCCCTCCTAGCGGGAGGGCCAGAAATGAGCAGTTCTTC. This codes for CASSPPSGRARNEQFF. The genes are TRBV11-3 and TRBJ2-1; 12 bases map to TRBD2. V dropped 5 bases and J dropped 7; count of bases not matched to a gene: 9. The CDR3 extends over 16 amino acids. The germline V gene has CDR1 SGHNT and CDR2 YENEEA.

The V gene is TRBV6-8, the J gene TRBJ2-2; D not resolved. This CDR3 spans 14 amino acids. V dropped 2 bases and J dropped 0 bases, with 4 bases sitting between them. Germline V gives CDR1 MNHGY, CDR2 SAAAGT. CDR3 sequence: CASSYNANTGELFF. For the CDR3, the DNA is TGTGCCAGCAGTTACAACGCGAACACCGGGGAGCTGTTTTTT.

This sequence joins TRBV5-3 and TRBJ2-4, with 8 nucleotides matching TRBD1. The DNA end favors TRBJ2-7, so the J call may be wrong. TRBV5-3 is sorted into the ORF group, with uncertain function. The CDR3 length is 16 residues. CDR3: CASSARQGRFTYEQYF. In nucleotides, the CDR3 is TGTGCCAGCAGCGCCCGACAGGGGAGGTTCACCTACGAGCAGTACTTC.

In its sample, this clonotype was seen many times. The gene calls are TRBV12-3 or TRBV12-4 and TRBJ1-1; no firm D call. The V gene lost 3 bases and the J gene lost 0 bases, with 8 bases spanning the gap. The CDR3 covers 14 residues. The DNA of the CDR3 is TGTGCCAGCAGTTTGGGAGGGTTGAACACTGAAGCTTTCTTT. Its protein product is CASSLGGLNTEAFF.

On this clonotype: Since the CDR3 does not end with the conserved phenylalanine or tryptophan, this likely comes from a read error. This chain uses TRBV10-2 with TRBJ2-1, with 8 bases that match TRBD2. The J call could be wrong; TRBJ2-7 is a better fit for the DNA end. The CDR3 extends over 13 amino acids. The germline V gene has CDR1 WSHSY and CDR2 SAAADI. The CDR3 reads CASISGSMNEQYY. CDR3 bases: TGCGCCAGCATCAGCGGGAGTATGAATGAGCAGTACTAC.

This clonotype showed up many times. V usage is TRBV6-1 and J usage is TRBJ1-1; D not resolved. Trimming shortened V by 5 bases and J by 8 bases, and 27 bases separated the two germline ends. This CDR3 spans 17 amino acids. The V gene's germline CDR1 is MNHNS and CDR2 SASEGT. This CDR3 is CASSYRRNPSLIVEAFF. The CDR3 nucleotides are TGTGCCAGCAGTTATCGCAGAAATCCATCACTGATCGTCGAAGCTTTCTTT.

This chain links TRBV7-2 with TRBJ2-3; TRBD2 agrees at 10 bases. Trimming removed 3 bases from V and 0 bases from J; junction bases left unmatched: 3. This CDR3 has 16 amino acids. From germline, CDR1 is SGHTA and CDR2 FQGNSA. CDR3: CASSLGLATSTDTQYF. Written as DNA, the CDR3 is TGTGCCAGCAGCTTGGGACTAGCGACTAGCACAGATACGCAGTATTTT.

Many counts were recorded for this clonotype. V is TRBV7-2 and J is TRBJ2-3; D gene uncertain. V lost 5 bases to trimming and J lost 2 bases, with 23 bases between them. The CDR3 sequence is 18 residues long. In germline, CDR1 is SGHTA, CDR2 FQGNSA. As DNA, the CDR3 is TGTGCCAGCAGCCGGCCTCGCGGAGCTGGCGAAAACACAGATACGCAGTATTTT. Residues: CASSRPRGAGENTDTQYF.

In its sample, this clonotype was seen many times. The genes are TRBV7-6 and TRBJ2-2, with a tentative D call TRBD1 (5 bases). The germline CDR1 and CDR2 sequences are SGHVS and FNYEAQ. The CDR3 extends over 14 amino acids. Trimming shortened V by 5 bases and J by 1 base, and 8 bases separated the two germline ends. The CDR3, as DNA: TGTGCCAGCAGCAAAACAGGGAACACCGGGGAGCTGTTTTTT. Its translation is CASSKTGNTGELFF.

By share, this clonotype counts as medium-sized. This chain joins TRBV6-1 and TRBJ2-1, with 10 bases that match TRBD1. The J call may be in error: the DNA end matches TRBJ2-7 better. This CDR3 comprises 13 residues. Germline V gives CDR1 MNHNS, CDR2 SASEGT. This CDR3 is CASRGQGSYEQYF. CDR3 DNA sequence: TGTGCCAGCAGGGGACAGGGGAGTTACGAGCAGTACTTC.

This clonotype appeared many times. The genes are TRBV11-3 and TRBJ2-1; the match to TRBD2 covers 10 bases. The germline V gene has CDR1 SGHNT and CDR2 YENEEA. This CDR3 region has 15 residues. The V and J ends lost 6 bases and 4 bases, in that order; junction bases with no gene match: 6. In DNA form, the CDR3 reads TGTGCCAGCAGTTCGACTAGCGGGCGTTACAATGAGCAGTTCTTC. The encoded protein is CASSSTSGRYNEQFF.

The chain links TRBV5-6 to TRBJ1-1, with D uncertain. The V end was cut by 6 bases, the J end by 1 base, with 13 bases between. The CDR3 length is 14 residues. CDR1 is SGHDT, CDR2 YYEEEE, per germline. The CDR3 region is CASNKRDSNTEAFF. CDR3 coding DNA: TGTGCCAGCAACAAAAGGGATTCGAACACTGAAGCTTTCTTT.

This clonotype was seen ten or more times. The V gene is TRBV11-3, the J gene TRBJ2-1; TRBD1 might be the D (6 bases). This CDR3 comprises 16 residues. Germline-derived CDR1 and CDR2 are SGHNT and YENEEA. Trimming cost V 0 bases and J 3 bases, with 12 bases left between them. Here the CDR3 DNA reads TGTGCCAGCAGCTTAGATCTGGGACAAAGCTACAATGAGCAGTTCTTC. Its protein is CASSLDLGQSYNEQFF.

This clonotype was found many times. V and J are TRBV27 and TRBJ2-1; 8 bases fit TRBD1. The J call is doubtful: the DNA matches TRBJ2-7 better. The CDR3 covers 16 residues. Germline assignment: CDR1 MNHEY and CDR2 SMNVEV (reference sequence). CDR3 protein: CASVITGGISYNEQYF. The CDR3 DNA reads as TGTGCCAGCGTAATAACAGGGGGTATCTCCTACAATGAGCAGTACTTC.

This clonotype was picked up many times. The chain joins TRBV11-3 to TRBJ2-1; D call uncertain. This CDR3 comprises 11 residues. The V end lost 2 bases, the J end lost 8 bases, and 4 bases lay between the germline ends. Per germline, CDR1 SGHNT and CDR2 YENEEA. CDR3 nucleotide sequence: TGTGCCAGCAGCTTAACCCATGAGCAGTTCTTC. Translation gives CASSLTHEQFF.

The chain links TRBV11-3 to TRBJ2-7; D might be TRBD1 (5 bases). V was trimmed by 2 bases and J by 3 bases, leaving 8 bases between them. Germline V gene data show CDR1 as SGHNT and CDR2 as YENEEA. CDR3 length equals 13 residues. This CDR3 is CASSLTGNYEQYF. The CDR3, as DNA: TGTGCCAGCAGCTTAACAGGTAACTACGAGCAGTACTTC.

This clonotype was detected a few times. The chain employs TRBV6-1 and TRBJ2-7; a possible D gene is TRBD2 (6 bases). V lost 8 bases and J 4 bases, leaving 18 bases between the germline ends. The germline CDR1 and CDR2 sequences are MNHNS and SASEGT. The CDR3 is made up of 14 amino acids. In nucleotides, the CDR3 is TGTGCCAGCCACCTCCGTGCGGGACGGTACGAGCAGTACTTC. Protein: CASHLRAGRYEQYF.

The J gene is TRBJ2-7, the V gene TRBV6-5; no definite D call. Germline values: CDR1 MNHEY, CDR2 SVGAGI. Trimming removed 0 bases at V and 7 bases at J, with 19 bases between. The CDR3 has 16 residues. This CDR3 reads CASSYSNGPYHSEQYF. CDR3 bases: TGTGCCAGCAGTTACTCGAATGGACCTTACCACAGTGAGCAGTACTTC.

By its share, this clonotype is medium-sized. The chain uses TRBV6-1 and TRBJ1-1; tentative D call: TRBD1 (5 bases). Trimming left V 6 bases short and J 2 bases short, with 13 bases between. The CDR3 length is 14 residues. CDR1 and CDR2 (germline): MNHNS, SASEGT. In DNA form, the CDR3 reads TGTGCCAGCAGACAAGGGGCAGGAAACACTGAAGCTTTCTTT. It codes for CASRQGAGNTEAFF.

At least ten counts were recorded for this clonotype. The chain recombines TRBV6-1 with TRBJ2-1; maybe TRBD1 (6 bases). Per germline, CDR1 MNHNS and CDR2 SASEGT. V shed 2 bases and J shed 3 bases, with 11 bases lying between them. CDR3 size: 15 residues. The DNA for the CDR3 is TGTGCCAGCAGTGAAACGCAGGGACACTACAATGAGCAGTTCTTC. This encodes CASSETQGHYNEQFF.